The next 26 T cell receptor beta chains were all read from a single sample in a study of beta chain features in type 1 diabetes. The isolated RNA, all of it, was reverse transcribed, so expressed TCRB transcripts were what got sequenced. The table came from immunoSEQ multiplex PCR; TCRdb's copy has only in-frame clones and leaves some out. The sample comprises approximately 160,000 clones, over 7.5% of which are singletons, and roughly 2.5% rests with the top ten. Sequencing used central memory CD4+ T cells from blood. The receptors here all came from a woman under 30 in good health.

This clone was seen only a few times. The chain links TRBV19 to TRBJ2-2; D is possibly TRBD1 (7 bases). Trimming stripped 3 bases from V and 5 bases from J, with 13 bases between. The germline V gene has CDR1 LNHDA and CDR2 SQIVND (reference sequence). The CDR3 has 15 residues. Written as DNA, the CDR3 is TGTGCCAGTAGTATTCGCCAGGGGGGAACCGGGGAGCTGTTTTTT. Translation: CASSIRQGGTGELFF.

This clone showed up just a few times. The CDR3 nucleotides are TGTGCCAGCAGCCCAAGGACTAGATTACAAGAGACCCAGTACTTC. Protein product: CASSPRTRLQETQYF. J is TRBJ2-5 and V is TRBV7-9, with 7 nucleotides matching TRBD2. Germline-derived CDR1 and CDR2 are SEHNR and FQNEAQ (reference sequence). CDR3 length: 15 amino acids. The junction had 8 bases not matched to a gene; V was cut back by 5 bases and J by 2 bases. Full variable domain (outside the CDR3, taken from reference TRBV7-9 and TRBJ2-5): DTGVSQNPRHKITKRGQNVTFRCDPISEHNRLYWYRQTLGQGPEFLTYFQNEAQLEKSRLLSDRFSAERPKGSFSTLEIQRTEQGDSAMYLCASSPRTRLQETQYFGPGTRLLVL.

This clone was observed a handful of times. J is TRBJ2-1 and V is TRBV5-1, with 8 bases aligning to TRBD2. With 3 bases clipped from V and 1 base from J, the junction kept 9 bases outside the gene matches. From germline, CDR1 is SGHRS and CDR2 YFSETQ. This CDR3 has 17 amino acids. The CDR3 DNA follows: TGCGCCAGCAGCTCAGCCGGGGGGGGCGATTCCTACAATGAGCAGTTCTTC. Amino acid sequence: CASSSAGGGDSYNEQFF.

This clone was picked up a small number of times. The V call is TRBV5-4, the J call TRBJ2-7, with TRBD2 matching 9 bases. The junction had 5 bases not matched to a gene; V was cut back by 2 bases and J by 2 bases. The CDR3 sequence is 15 residues long. Germline CDR1 reads SGHNT; CDR2 reads YYREEE (reference sequence). Here the CDR3 DNA reads TGTGCCAGCAGCTTTTCTGGCGGGGGGGCCTACGAGCAGTACTTC. It encodes CASSFSGGGAYEQYF. The full variable domain, with the rest looked up from reference TRBV5-4 and TRBJ2-7, is ETGVTQSPTHLIKTRGQQVTLRCSSQSGHNTVSWYQQALGQGPQFIFQYYREEENGRGNFPPRFSGLQFPNYSSELNVNALELDDSALYLCASSFSGGGAYEQYFGPGTRLTVT.

Only a few counts were recorded for this clone. The chain is built from TRBV2 and TRBJ1-2, with a tentative D call TRBD1 (5 bases). Germline V gene sequence: CDR1 SNHLY, CDR2 FYNNEI. The V end lost 3 bases, the J end lost 4 bases, and 12 bases lay between the germline ends. This CDR3 contains 14 residues. The CDR3 here is CASSDAGRVYGYTF. The DNA of the CDR3 is TGTGCCAGCAGTGATGCAGGGAGGGTCTATGGCTACACCTTC.

This chain connects TRBV9 to TRBJ2-7; 8 bases are shared with TRBD1. Germline CDR1 is SGDLS and CDR2 is YYNGEE. This CDR3 contains 15 residues. V lost 0 bases to trimming and J lost 4 bases; unmatched junction nucleotides: 6. CDR3: CASSVGTGLTYEQYF. CDR3 DNA sequence: TGTGCCAGCAGCGTAGGGACAGGGCTAACATACGAGCAGTACTTC.

V gene TRBV6-5 combines with J gene TRBJ1-5, with D unresolved. The CDR3 consists of 12 residues. Germline CDR1 is MNHEY and CDR2 is SVGAGI. The V gene lost 6 bases and the J gene lost 4 bases, with 7 bases spanning the gap. CDR3 protein: CASSLKNQPQHF. The CDR3 DNA reads as TGTGCCAGCAGCCTAAAAAATCAGCCCCAGCATTTT.

The sample holds a few counts of this clone. V gene TRBV7-2 combines with J gene TRBJ2-1, with D perhaps TRBD2 (6 bases). CDR3 length: 15 residues. The germline gives CDR1 SGHTA, CDR2 FQGNSA. Trimming shortened V by 4 bases and J by 3 bases, and 13 bases separated the two germline ends. The CDR3 here is CASSSFGGDYNEQFF. CDR3 coding DNA: TGTGCCAGCAGCTCCTTTGGCGGGGACTACAATGAGCAGTTCTTC.

This chain connects TRBV6-5 to TRBJ2-3; maybe TRBD2 (5 bases). V was pared by 0 bases and J by 3 bases, with 13 bases between. The CDR3 sequence is 16 residues long. CDR1 MNHEY and CDR2 SVGAGI come from the germline V gene. This CDR3 reads CASSYSGSAGTDTQYF. CDR3 DNA: TGTGCCAGCAGTTACTCGGGTAGCGCCGGGACAGATACGCAGTATTTT.

The chain combines TRBV7-2 with TRBJ2-5; no clear D. The V end lost 1 base, the J end lost 7 bases, and 16 bases lay between the germline ends. Germline CDR1 and CDR2: SGHTA and FQGNSA. The CDR3 is 15 amino acids. The CDR3 sequence: CASSLGFGALGTQYF. The CDR3 coding sequence is TGTGCCAGCAGCTTAGGATTCGGAGCCCTCGGGACCCAGTACTTC.

This clone appeared a few times. CDR3 sequence (DNA): TGTGCCATCAGGGCGGGGAGGGTAGAAGGCTACACCTTC. It codes for CAIRAGRVEGYTF. V is TRBV6-6 and J is TRBJ1-2, with D possibly matching TRBD1 (5 bases). This CDR3 region has 13 residues. Trimming took 10 bases from V and 8 from J, leaving 20 bases between them. Germline V lookup: CDR1 MNHNY, CDR2 SVGAGI (reference sequence).

This clone was recorded many times. The J gene is TRBJ2-3, the V gene TRBV9; 9 nucleotides line up with TRBD2. The CDR3 consists of 16 residues. Germline V lookup: CDR1 SGDLS, CDR2 YYNGEE. V shed 2 bases, J shed 2 bases, and the junction held 6 bases outside the gene matches. Written as DNA, the CDR3 is TGTGCCAGCAGCGTGAGCGGGGGGAGATACACAGATACGCAGTATTTT. It encodes CASSVSGGRYTDTQYF.

This clone has only a few counts. The chain is built from TRBV4-3 and TRBJ2-3; TRBD2 agrees at 11 bases. J lost 6 bases, V lost 2 bases, and 4 bases had no gene match. From germline, CDR1 is LGHNA and CDR2 YSLEER. The CDR3 runs to 15 residues. DNA for the CDR3: TGCGCCAGCAGCCAAACTAGCGGGGGCAGGGATACGCAGTATTTT. Translating gives CASSQTSGGRDTQYF.

The V gene is TRBV5-6, the J gene TRBJ1-2; D not resolved. V was clipped by 0 bases and J by 2 bases, with 5 bases between them. The CDR3 runs to 13 residues. CDR1 is SGHDT and CDR2 is YYEEEE in the germline V gene. This CDR3 is CASSLGQNYGYTF. The CDR3 nucleotides are TGTGCCAGCAGCTTGGGCCAGAACTATGGCTACACCTTC.

This clone was observed a handful of times. The chain employs TRBV2 and TRBJ2-5, with a weak D call TRBD2 (6 bases). CDR1 and CDR2 from the germline V gene are SNHLY and FYNNEI. The CDR3 sequence is 13 residues long. V lost 3 bases, J lost 5 bases, and 10 bases lay in between. The chain's CDR3 is CASSEEGTETQYF. CDR3 nucleotides: TGTGCCAGCAGTGAGGAGGGGACCGAGACCCAGTACTTC.

The rearrangement uses TRBV7-3 and TRBJ2-7; 7 bases are a match to TRBD1. J gave up 6 bases and V 5 bases, and 13 bases lay outside the gene matches. Germline V gene sequence: CDR1 SGHTA, CDR2 FQGTGA. The CDR3 runs to 15 residues. As DNA, the CDR3 is TGTGCCAGCAGCCTCTTACAGGGGCGGTCTGGCGAGCAGTACTTC. Protein: CASSLLQGRSGEQYF.

The gene calls are TRBV7-2 and TRBJ2-5; no firm D call. This CDR3 is built from 12 residues. Trimming left V 5 bases short and J 5 bases short, with 9 bases between. Looked up from germline, CDR1 is SGHTA and CDR2 is FQGNSA. Written as DNA, the CDR3 is TGTGCCAGCAGCCCATCAGCGGAGACCCAGTACTTC. Amino acids: CASSPSAETQYF.

This clone was counted between two and nine times. V usage is TRBV18 and J usage is TRBJ2-2; D not resolved. Germline loops: CDR1 KGHSH, CDR2 LQKENI. The CDR3 is 13 residues long. The ends were cut back, 3 bases at V and 9 bases at J, with 11 bases in the middle. The CDR3 nucleotides read TGTGCCAGCTCACCGCGTAATGCTTGGGAGCTGTTTTTT. Translating it yields CASSPRNAWELFF. The full variable domain, rest sourced from reference TRBV18 and TRBJ2-2, is NAGVMQNPRHLVRRRGQEARLRCSPMKGHSHVYWYRQLPEEGLKFMVYLQKENIIDESGMPKERFSAEFPKEGPSILRIQQVVRGDSAAYFCASSPRNAWELFFGEGSRLTVL.

The table lists this clone with a few counts. V usage is TRBV9 and J usage is TRBJ2-3; possibly TRBD1 for D (5 bases). The CDR3 sequence is 14 residues long. Between the trimmed V and J ends, which lost 3 bases and 6 bases, there was a span of 14 bases. Germline lookup yields CDR1 SGDLS and CDR2 YYNGEE. The CDR3 nucleotides read TGTGCCAGCAGCGAAGGGGCAGGTATGGATACGCAGTATTTT. This codes for CASSEGAGMDTQYF.

This clone qualifies as medium-sized. This chain uses TRBV18 with TRBJ2-6; D may be TRBD2 (5 bases). Trimming removed 2 bases at V and 4 bases at J, with 12 bases between. Germline values: CDR1 KGHSH, CDR2 LQKENI. The CDR3 runs to 16 residues. This chain's CDR3 is CASSPGAGVGANVLTF. DNA of the CDR3: TGTGCCAGCTCACCAGGCGCCGGGGTCGGGGCCAACGTCCTGACTTTC.

The gene calls are TRBV5-4 and TRBJ2-2, with 7 bases lining up with TRBD2. Trimming removed 4 bases from V and 4 bases from J; junction bases left unmatched: 4. The CDR3 spans 14 residues. Germline V CDR1 and CDR2: SGHNT, YYREEE (reference sequence). The CDR3, as DNA: TGTGCCAGCAGCCCGGGGGGTTTCACCGGGGAGCTGTTTTTT. Its protein is CASSPGGFTGELFF.

CDR3 nucleotides: TGTGCCAGCAGGTCACAGGGGGCGGCGTCGGATACGCAGTATTTT. Amino acids: CASRSQGAASDTQYF. The chain has TRBV6-5 and TRBJ2-3, with TRBD1 identical over 9 bases. The CDR3 has 15 residues. Germline assignment: CDR1 MNHEY and CDR2 SVGAGI. V shed 6 bases and J 6 bases; nucleotides not matched to a gene: 10.

On this clone itself: Other DNA sequences within the sample encode an identical CDR3. The rearrangement links TRBV6-6 to TRBJ2-5; D is unresolved. V gave up 2 bases and J gave up 5 bases, with 3 bases separating them. Germline values: CDR1 MNHNY, CDR2 SVGAGI (reference sequence). CDR3 size: 11 residues. The CDR3, as DNA: TGTGCCAGCAGTTACGAGGAGACCCAGTACTTC. This codes for CASSYEETQYF.

Only a few counts were recorded for this clone. J is TRBJ2-5 and V is TRBV2, with 8 bases that match TRBD2. J lost 5 bases, V lost 3 bases, and 8 bases had no gene match. The germline gives CDR1 SNHLY, CDR2 FYNNEI. The CDR3 contains 15 residues. CDR3 sequence: CASSEERGNGETQYF. In DNA, the CDR3 is TGTGCCAGCAGTGAGGAGCGGGGGAACGGGGAGACCCAGTACTTC. Full variable domain (outside the CDR3, taken from reference TRBV2 and TRBJ2-5): EPEVTQTPSHQVTQMGQEVILRCVPISNHLYFYWYRQILGQKVEFLVSFYNNEISEKSEIFDDQFSVERPDGSNFTLKIRSTKLEDSAMYFCASSEERGNGETQYFGPGTRLLVL.

The chain couples TRBV14 to TRBJ1-2; 8 bases fit TRBD1. The ends lost 1 base at V and 7 bases at J; junction bases unmatched: 2. The CDR3 runs to 13 residues. CDR1 is SGHDN and CDR2 is FVKESK in the germline V gene. CDR3 amino acids: CASSQVDRGGYTF. DNA for the CDR3: TGTGCCAGCAGCCAAGTAGACAGGGGTGGCTACACCTTC.

This clone was counted only a few times. This chain uses TRBV7-2 with TRBJ2-1, with 11 bases matching TRBD2. The germline gives CDR1 SGHTA, CDR2 FQGNSA. J lost 7 bases, V lost 5 bases, and 7 bases had no gene match. This CDR3 is built from 15 residues. The CDR3 spells CASSPQLAGENEQFF. CDR3 coding DNA: TGTGCCAGCAGCCCCCAACTAGCGGGGGAAAATGAGCAGTTCTTC. Full variable domain (outside the CDR3, taken from reference TRBV7-2 and TRBJ2-1): GAGVSQSPSNKVTEKGKDVELRCDPISGHTALYWYRQSLGQGLEFLIYFQGNSAPDKSGLPSDRFSAERTGGSVSTLTIQRTQQEDSAVYLCASSPQLAGENEQFFGPGTRLTVL.